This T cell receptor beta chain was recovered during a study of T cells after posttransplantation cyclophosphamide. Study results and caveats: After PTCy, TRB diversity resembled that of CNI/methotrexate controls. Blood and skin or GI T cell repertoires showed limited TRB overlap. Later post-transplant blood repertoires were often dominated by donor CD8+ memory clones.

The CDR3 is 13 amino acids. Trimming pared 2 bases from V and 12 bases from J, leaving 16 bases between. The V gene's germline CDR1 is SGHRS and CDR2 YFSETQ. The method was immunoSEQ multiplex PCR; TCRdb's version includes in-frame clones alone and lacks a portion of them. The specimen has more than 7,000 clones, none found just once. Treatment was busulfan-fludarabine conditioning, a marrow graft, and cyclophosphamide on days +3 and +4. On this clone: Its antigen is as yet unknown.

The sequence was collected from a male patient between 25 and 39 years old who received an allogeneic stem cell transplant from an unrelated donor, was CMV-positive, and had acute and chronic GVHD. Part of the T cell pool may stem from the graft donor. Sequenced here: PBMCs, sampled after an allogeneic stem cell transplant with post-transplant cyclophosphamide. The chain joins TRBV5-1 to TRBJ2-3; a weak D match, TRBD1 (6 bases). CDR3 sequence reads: CASSFSGQGQQYF. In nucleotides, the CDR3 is TGCGCCAGCAGCTTTTCGGGGCAGGGGCAACAGTATTTT. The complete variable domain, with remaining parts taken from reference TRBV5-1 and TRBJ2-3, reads KAGVTQTPRYLIKTRGQQVTLSCSPISGHRSVSWYQQTPGQGLQFLFEYFSETQRNKGNFPGRFSGRQFSNSRSEMNVSTLELGDSALYLCASSFSGQGQQYFGPGTRLTVL.